This passage covers 28 T cell receptor beta chains from one sample sequenced in a study of siplizumab effects on memory and regulatory T cells. Clones were sequenced by immunoSEQ multiplex PCR, and TCRdb holds only the in-frame ones, with some missing. The sample shows some 120,000 clones, approximately 94% of them seen only once. The specimen was non-Treg CD4+ T cells sorted from blood. The receptors come from a human donor in good health.

The V gene is TRBV7-9, the J gene TRBJ2-5; D is uncertain. This CDR3 region has 12 residues. The germline V and J ends were trimmed by 5 bases and 7 bases, with 11 bases remaining between them. Per the germline V gene, CDR1 is SEHNR and CDR2 is FQNEAQ (reference sequence). DNA of the CDR3: TGTGCCAGCAGCCTTGAGTCCGGGACCCAGTACTTC. Protein product: CASSLESGTQYF.

V and J are TRBV7-6 and TRBJ2-3; TRBD2 agrees at 13 bases. The V gene end was trimmed by 7 bases and the J gene end by 4 bases; junction bases not matched to a gene: 11. There are 17 residues in the CDR3. Germline lookup yields CDR1 SGHVS and CDR2 FNYEAQ. The CDR3 DNA follows: TGTGCCAGCACCGGACTAGCGGGAGAAGTCCGAGCAGATACGCAGTATTTT. This gives the protein CASTGLAGEVRADTQYF.

This chain uses TRBV7-9 with TRBJ1-1; 8 bases align to TRBD1. This CDR3 is 15 amino acids long. The V segment lost 3 bases and the J segment 5 bases; nucleotides outside the gene matches: 8. Germline-derived CDR1 and CDR2 are SEHNR and FQNEAQ (reference sequence). The CDR3, as DNA: TGTGCCAGCAGCTTGGCCTACAGGGGGAAGACTGAAGCTTTCTTT. It translates to CASSLAYRGKTEAFF. Full variable domain (missing parts from reference TRBV7-9 and TRBJ1-1): DTGVSQNPRHKITKRGQNVTFRCDPISEHNRLYWYRQTLGQGPEFLTYFQNEAQLEKSRLLSDRFSAERPKGSFSTLEIQRTEQGDSAMYLCASSLAYRGKTEAFFGQGTRLTVV.

The chain couples TRBV7-9 to TRBJ2-3; D perhaps matches TRBD2 (6 bases). Germline CDR1 SEHNR, CDR2 FQNEAQ (reference sequence). The CDR3 extends over 16 amino acids. V dropped 2 bases and J dropped 2 bases, with 14 bases sitting between them. The DNA for the CDR3 is TGTGCCAGCAGCTTACTCACGGCGGGGTACACAGATACGCAGTATTTT. Translated, it gives CASSLLTAGYTDTQYF.

The chain carries TRBV5-1 and TRBJ2-3, with 7 bases lining up with TRBD2. The junction had 8 bases not matched to a gene; V was cut back by 2 bases and J by 2 bases. Looked up from germline, CDR1 is SGHRS and CDR2 is YFSETQ. The CDR3 loop spans 16 amino acids. CDR3 DNA sequence: TGCGCCAGCAGCTTAATGAGCGGGGCCCTCACAGATACGCAGTATTTT. As protein: CASSLMSGALTDTQYF. The full variable domain, rest sourced from reference TRBV5-1 and TRBJ2-3, is KAGVTQTPRYLIKTRGQQVTLSCSPISGHRSVSWYQQTPGQGLQFLFEYFSETQRNKGNFPGRFSGRQFSNSRSEMNVSTLELGDSALYLCASSLMSGALTDTQYFGPGTRLTVL.

Only one count was recorded for this clone. The chain combines TRBV7-9 with TRBJ1-2; D gene uncertain. Germline V gene sequence: CDR1 SEHNR, CDR2 FQNEAQ (reference sequence). The V end was cut by 0 bases, the J end by 2 bases, with 7 bases between. This CDR3 spans 14 amino acids. CDR3 region: CASSLAAANYGYTF. Here the CDR3 DNA reads TGTGCCAGCAGCTTAGCAGCTGCCAACTATGGCTACACCTTC.

V and J are TRBV6-6 and TRBJ1-5, with 10 bases matching TRBD1. This CDR3 spans 15 amino acids. CDR1 MNHNY and CDR2 SVGAGI come from the germline V gene (reference sequence). J was trimmed by 6 bases and V by 6 bases; bases with no gene match: 8. Here the CDR3 reads CASSQTGGAVQPQHF. CDR3 bases: TGTGCCAGCAGCCAGACAGGGGGCGCGGTTCAGCCCCAGCATTTT.

Comment on this clone: Mismatch with germline at one junction end may stem from a read error. CDR3: CAWQGRPYHEQFF. For the CDR3, the DNA is TGTGCCTGGCAAGGCAGGCCCTACCATGAGCAGTTCTTC. The chain is built from TRBV30 and TRBJ2-1, with D unresolved. The CDR3 runs to 13 residues. The V gene's germline CDR1 is GTSNPN and CDR2 SVGIG (reference sequence). Together with reference TRBV30 and TRBJ2-1, the CDR3 gives the full variable domain: SQTIHQWPATLVQPVGSPLSLECTVEGTSNPNLYWYRQAAGRGLQLLFYSVGIGQISSEVPQNLSASRPQDRQFILSSKKLLLSDSGFYLCAWQGRPYHEQFFGPGTRLTVL.

This sequence joins TRBV29-1 and TRBJ2-3; 8 nucleotides align to TRBD2. CDR1 is SQVTM, CDR2 ANQGSEA, per germline. The trim removed 3 bases at V and 8 bases at J, leaving 13 bases unmatched. This CDR3 is built from 15 residues. The CDR3 region has the DNA TGCAGCGTTGACCCACGGGCCCTAGCGGGCTTTACGCAGTATTTT. It codes for CSVDPRALAGFTQYF.

The chain is built from TRBV5-4 and TRBJ2-2; 7 nucleotides match TRBD2. The CDR3 has 16 residues. The germline CDR1 and CDR2 sequences are SGHNT and YYREEE (reference sequence). J was trimmed by 2 bases and V by 4 bases; bases with no gene match: 8. The CDR3 bases are TGTGCCAGCAGCCCGGGGGGTACGCTTAACACCGGGGAGCTGTTTTTT. As protein: CASSPGGTLNTGELFF.

The J gene is TRBJ2-1, the V gene TRBV5-1, with D perhaps TRBD1 (6 bases). Deletions cut 0 bases from V and 9 bases from J, with 10 bases between. CDR1 is SGHRS and CDR2 is YFSETQ in the germline V gene. CDR3 length: 13 residues. In DNA form, the CDR3 reads TGCGCCAGCAGCTTGGCCCAGGGGCCTGAGCAGTTCTTC. Its translation: CASSLAQGPEQFF.

CDR3 bases: TGTGCCAGCAGCCTACAAACTGCTAACTATGGCTACACCTTC. This encodes CASSLQTANYGYTF. The chain joins TRBV4-2 to TRBJ1-2; D not certain. V was cut by 4 bases and J by 0 bases, with 9 bases left in between. The CDR3 length is 14 residues. Germline V gene data show CDR1 as LGHNA and CDR2 as YNFKEQ.

This chain links TRBV2 with TRBJ1-6; weak D call: TRBD1 (5 bases). Trimming removed 7 bases from V and 7 bases from J, with 14 bases in between. The CDR3 consists of 14 residues. CDR1 is SNHLY, CDR2 FYNNEI, per germline. CDR3 bases: TGTGCCAGCAAGGTGGCTGGGGGGAATTCACCCCTCCACTTT. It codes for CASKVAGGNSPLHF.

V gene TRBV7-9 combines with J gene TRBJ2-6; weak D call: TRBD1 (5 bases). The CDR3 loop spans 13 amino acids. Germline assignment: CDR1 SEHNR and CDR2 FQNEAQ (reference sequence). Trimming took 5 bases from V and 6 from J, leaving 8 bases between them. The CDR3 sequence is CASSLGAANVLTF. The CDR3 DNA reads TGTGCCAGCAGCCTTGGGGCGGCCAACGTCCTGACTTTC.

V and J are TRBV4-1 and TRBJ1-3; D may be TRBD1 (5 bases). CDR1 and CDR2 (germline): MGHRA, YSYEKL. This CDR3 is built from 18 residues. V was cut by 1 base and J by 0 bases, with 16 bases left in between. The CDR3 loop is CASSQGLRGSRSGNTIYF. CDR3 in DNA: TGCGCCAGCAGCCAAGGTTTAAGGGGATCCCGCTCTGGAAACACCATATATTTT.

The V and J genes are TRBV6-1 and TRBJ1-2; possible D gene TRBD1, 5 bases. Trimming removed 5 bases from V and 4 bases from J, with 8 bases in between. The CDR3 contains 12 residues. Germline loops: CDR1 MNHNS, CDR2 SASEGT. CDR3 region: CASSSDSYGYTF. As DNA, the CDR3 is TGTGCCAGCAGTTCCGACAGCTATGGCTACACCTTC.

This chain joins TRBV6-1 and TRBJ1-1; D is unclear. This CDR3 contains 11 residues. Germline V CDR1 and CDR2: MNHNS, SASEGT. With 10 bases removed from V and 6 bases from J, the gap between germline ends came to 12 bases. The CDR3 DNA reads TGTGCCATCGGAGGTGGAGCTGAAGCTTTCTTT. Translation: CAIGGGAEAFF.

The V call is TRBV4-1, the J call TRBJ2-2; 9 bases line up with TRBD1. Germline values: CDR1 MGHRA, CDR2 YSYEKL. The V segment lost 1 base and the J segment 6 bases; nucleotides outside the gene matches: 0. This CDR3 comprises 14 residues. Written as DNA, the CDR3 is TGCGCCAGCAGCCAAGGACAGGGGGCCGGGGAGCTGTTTTTT. Translated: CASSQGQGAGELFF.

The gene calls are TRBV2 and TRBJ2-5, with 14 positions matching TRBD2. This CDR3 region has 16 residues. Unmatched junction bases numbered 7, after V lost 5 bases and J lost 5 bases. Germline V lookup: CDR1 SNHLY, CDR2 FYNNEI. The CDR3 protein is CASSSTSGGAGETQYF. CDR3 nucleotides: TGTGCCAGCAGTTCGACTAGCGGGGGGGCCGGTGAGACCCAGTACTTC.

This clone has a single count. The same CDR3 also results from other DNA sequences found in this sample. CDR3 sequence (DNA): TGTGCCAGCAGCTTACGGCGGGACCAAGAGACCCAGTACTTC. This gives the protein CASSLRRDQETQYF. The chain is built from TRBV7-9 and TRBJ2-5, with a possible D match to TRBD2 (5 bases). V lost 2 bases and J 0 bases, leaving 7 bases between the germline ends. From germline, CDR1 is SEHNR and CDR2 FQNEAQ (reference sequence). The CDR3 runs to 14 residues.

The chain employs TRBV6-5 and TRBJ1-1; D not certain. Looked up from germline, CDR1 is MNHEY and CDR2 is SVGAGI. Trimming pared 4 bases from V and 5 bases from J, leaving 14 bases between. The CDR3 sequence is 14 residues long. The DNA for the CDR3 is TGTGCCAGCAGTTTCTCAGGACGGGGTACTGAAGCTTTCTTT. As protein: CASSFSGRGTEAFF.

This chain uses TRBV5-6 with TRBJ1-5; the D is unclear. Germline V gives CDR1 SGHDT, CDR2 YYEEEE. The CDR3 spans 15 residues. Trimming stripped 0 bases from V and 6 bases from J, with 13 bases between. CDR3: CASSLGPSGSQPQHF. The CDR3 nucleotides read TGTGCCAGCAGCTTGGGACCGAGCGGCAGTCAGCCCCAGCATTTT.

CDR3 loop: CASSAGQVGAETQYF. DNA of the CDR3: TGTGCCAGCAGTGCGGGACAGGTTGGGGCAGAGACCCAGTACTTC. The chain employs TRBV2 and TRBJ2-5, with 8 bases lining up with TRBD1. The junction had 8 bases not matched to a gene; V was cut back by 4 bases and J by 4 bases. Germline CDR1 reads SNHLY; CDR2 reads FYNNEI. This CDR3 is 15 amino acids long.

The chain carries TRBV5-4 and TRBJ1-2; D remains ambiguous. V lost 4 bases to trimming and J lost 0 bases, with 16 bases between them. The CDR3 is made up of 16 amino acids. Germline CDR1 is SGHNT and CDR2 is YYREEE (reference sequence). The CDR3 DNA follows: TGTGCCAGCAGCCTGATGGGGAGCGATACTAACTATGGCTACACCTTC. The encoded protein is CASSLMGSDTNYGYTF.

The chain links TRBV12-2 to TRBJ2-1; the D call TRBD1 from the table was never checked on the DNA. TRBV12-2 is assigned pseudogene status. CDR3 size: 17 residues. Here the CDR3 DNA reads TGTGCAAGTCGCCCGGACAAGGGACAGGGGGATCTCAATGAGCAGTTCTTC. Amino acids: CASRPDKGQGDLNEQFF.

This chain links TRBV5-5 with TRBJ1-5; D is uncertain. The ends were cut back, 4 bases at V and 4 bases at J, with 12 bases in the middle. CDR1 and CDR2 from the germline V gene are SGHKS and YYEKEE (reference sequence). This CDR3 is 14 amino acids long. CDR3 DNA sequence: TGTGCCAGCAGCCAGGCGTTGATTAATCAGCCCCAGCATTTT. Translation gives CASSQALINQPQHF. The variable domain in full, completed from reference TRBV5-5 and TRBJ1-5, reads DAGVTQSPTHLIKTRGQQVTLRCSPISGHKSVSWYQQVLGQGPQFIFQYYEKEERGRGNFPDRFSARQFPNYSSELNVNALLLGDSALYLCASSQALINQPQHFGDGTRLSIL.

The rearrangement links TRBV6-6 to TRBJ2-7, with TRBD1 matching over 10 bases. The CDR3 is 15 residues long. Germline CDR1 reads MNHNY; CDR2 reads SVGAGI (reference sequence). Trimming at V came to 4 bases and at J to 3 bases, leaving 6 bases not matched to a gene. Written as DNA, the CDR3 is TGTGCCAGCAGTTCCCGGGACAGGGGCGTCTACGAGCAGTACTTC. Amino acids: CASSSRDRGVYEQYF.

The chain is built from TRBV5-1 and TRBJ2-5; TRBD2 might be the D (5 bases). The CDR3 is made up of 14 amino acids. The germline V gene has CDR1 SGHRS and CDR2 YFSETQ. The V end was cut by 2 bases, the J end by 5 bases, with 13 bases between. CDR3: CASSFLGVRETQYF. DNA of the CDR3: TGCGCCAGCAGCTTTCTCGGGGTTCGGGAGACCCAGTACTTC.